The 26 T cell receptor beta chains listed next were all sequenced from one sample in a study of T cells in Graves' hyperthyroidism and ophthalmopathy. From RNA transcripts, TCR beta CDR3 regions were amplified. HTBI primers were employed in a first-round RT-PCR of the TCR CDR3. In TCRdb, the multiplex PCR reads were re-called with MiXCR into one record per CDR3 protein. The sample carries approximately 360,000 distinct CDR3 sequences, around 25% recorded once. What was sequenced was blood. The receptors stem from a man aged 45-65 years with Graves' hyperthyroidism.

This clonotype was seen ten or more times. The CDR3 nucleotides are TGTGCCAGCAGCTGGACAGGGTACACTGAAGCTTTCTTT. This encodes CASSWTGYTEAFF. J is TRBJ1-1 and V is TRBV11-2; 8 bases fit TRBD1. The CDR3 is 13 amino acids. V gave up 4 bases and J gave up 3 bases; unmatched junction bases: 1. Germline values: CDR1 SGHAT, CDR2 FQNNGV.

This clonotype was observed a handful of times. The V and J genes are TRBV9 and TRBJ2-5, with 7 bases identical to TRBD2. This CDR3 is 15 amino acids long. Unmatched junction bases numbered 6, after V lost 0 bases and J lost 4 bases. Germline assignment: CDR1 SGDLS and CDR2 YYNGEE. CDR3 sequence: CASSVAGGVGETQYF. The CDR3, as DNA: TGTGCCAGCAGCGTAGCGGGGGGAGTAGGAGAGACCCAGTACTTC.

The V and J genes are TRBV9 and TRBJ2-1; 13 nucleotides match TRBD2. Trimming took 3 bases from V and 6 from J; bases not matched to a gene: 3. The CDR3 is 15 amino acids. CDR1 and CDR2 from the germline V gene are SGDLS and YYNGEE. The CDR3 loop is CASSEGLAGINEQFF. CDR3 bases: TGTGCCAGCAGCGAGGGACTAGCGGGGATCAATGAGCAGTTCTTC.

The V and J genes are TRBV19 and TRBJ2-2; a weak D match, TRBD1 (5 bases). The V end was cut by 7 bases, the J end by 1 base, with 16 bases between. CDR1 and CDR2 (germline): LNHDA, SQIVND (reference sequence). The CDR3 is 16 amino acids. Written as DNA, the CDR3 is TGTGCCAGTACCTCAAGCCCCAGGGAGAACACCGGGGAGCTGTTTTTT. Translated: CASTSSPRENTGELFF.

This clonotype was found many times. V and J are TRBV2 and TRBJ2-3; TRBD2 aligns across 14 bases. CDR3 length: 16 residues. V was clipped by 6 bases and J by 6 bases; unmatched bases: 8. CDR1 SNHLY and CDR2 FYNNEI come from the germline V gene. As DNA, the CDR3 is TGTGCCAGCAGCGGGACTAGCGGGAGTGTCACGGATACGCAGTATTTT. Its protein product is CASSGTSGSVTDTQYF.

This clonotype appeared many times. The V call is TRBV5-5, the J call TRBJ2-1; no clear D. CDR1 is SGHKS, CDR2 YYEKEE, per germline (reference sequence). This CDR3 contains 13 residues. Trimming shortened V by 0 bases and J by 4 bases, and 5 bases separated the two germline ends. The CDR3 DNA sequence: TGTGCCAGCAGCTTGGTAGATTACAATGAGCAGTTCTTC. It translates to CASSLVDYNEQFF.

The V call is TRBV6-4, the J call TRBJ1-3, with D unclear. The V end lost 7 bases, the J end lost 2 bases, and 15 bases lay between the germline ends. Germline V gene lookup returns CDR1 MRHNA and CDR2 SNTAGT. This CDR3 contains 15 residues. The CDR3 loop reads CASIRDGVTGNTIYF. The CDR3 nucleotides are TGTGCCAGCATCCGCGACGGGGTAACTGGAAACACCATATATTTT.

This clonotype was seen a few times. The chain links TRBV5-1 to TRBJ2-3, with D uncertain. Trimming shortened V by 1 base and J by 6 bases, and 12 bases separated the two germline ends. The germline V gene encodes CDR1 SGHRS and CDR2 YFSETQ. This CDR3 is 14 amino acids long. The CDR3 bases are TGCGCCAGCAGCTTGATGGTAGGAAGGGATACGCAGTATTTT. As protein: CASSLMVGRDTQYF.

This clonotype came up a few times. The chain recombines TRBV7-9 with TRBJ2-1; unclear D gene. Trimming shortened V by 5 bases and J by 9 bases, and 14 bases separated the two germline ends. CDR1 and CDR2 from the germline V gene are SEHNR and FQNEAQ (reference sequence). The length of the CDR3 is 13 residues. For the CDR3, the DNA is TGTGCCAGCAGCCCGAGTAGTCTGGGTGAGCAGTTCTTC. It specifies CASSPSSLGEQFF.

This clonotype was recorded at least ten times. V usage is TRBV11-2 and J usage is TRBJ1-6; D unclear. Germline V lookup: CDR1 SGHAT, CDR2 FQNNGV. Trimming left V 0 bases short and J 6 bases short, with 6 bases between. The CDR3 has 14 residues. The CDR3 loop is CASSLEVTNSPLHF. The CDR3 nucleotides read TGTGCCAGCAGCTTAGAGGTTACTAATTCACCCCTCCACTTT.

This clonotype was detected a few times. The gene calls are TRBV9 and TRBJ2-5; tentatively, D is TRBD2 (6 bases). V dropped 7 bases and J dropped 5 bases, with 18 bases sitting between them. The CDR3 covers 14 residues. CDR1 SGDLS and CDR2 YYNGEE come from the germline V gene. Written as DNA, the CDR3 is TGTGCCAGCGGGCGGGACCCCGTAACGGAGACCCAGTACTTC. Protein sequence: CASGRDPVTETQYF. The whole variable domain, remainder taken from reference TRBV9 and TRBJ2-5, is DSGVTQTPKHLITATGQRVTLRCSPRSGDLSVYWYQQSLDQGLQFLIQYYNGEERAKGNILERFSAQQFPDLHSELNLSSLELGDSALYFCASGRDPVTETQYFGPGTRLLVL.

This clonotype has a handful of counts. This chain uses TRBV19 with TRBJ2-1; D is possibly TRBD2 (6 bases). V was trimmed by 6 bases and J by 5 bases, leaving 14 bases between them. In germline, CDR1 is LNHDA, CDR2 SQIVND (reference sequence). This CDR3 is built from 14 residues. Written as DNA, the CDR3 is TGTGCCAGTAGCCAACTCGGGGGAAACAATGAGCAGTTCTTC. Amino acid sequence: CASSQLGGNNEQFF.

This clonotype was recorded at least ten times. For the CDR3, the DNA is TGTGCCAGCAGCCCGAGGCGCAATAGCGGGTTCAATGAGCAGTTCTTC. Translating it yields CASSPRRNSGFNEQFF. V gene TRBV7-3 combines with J gene TRBJ2-1; TRBD2 aligns across 7 bases. Per germline, CDR1 SGHTA and CDR2 FQGTGA. V dropped 5 bases and J dropped 6; count of bases not matched to a gene: 13. The CDR3 length is 16 residues.

The gene calls are TRBV9 and TRBJ1-3; D not certain. The germline CDR1 and CDR2 sequences are SGDLS and YYNGEE. The CDR3 consists of 14 residues. V was shortened by 2 bases and J by 3 bases, with 9 bases between the two germline ends. CDR3 in amino acids: CASSVSGSGNTIYF. The CDR3 DNA is TGTGCCAGCAGCGTGAGTGGGAGTGGAAACACCATATATTTT.

The genes are TRBV20-1 and TRBJ1-5; 7 bases line up with TRBD1. The CDR3 length is 16 residues. CDR1 and CDR2 from the germline V gene are DFQATT and SNEGSKA (reference sequence). V gave up 0 bases and J gave up 3 bases; unmatched junction bases: 8. CDR3 sequence (DNA): TGCAGTGCTAGAGATATACAGGGGCCTCCCAATCAGCCCCAGCATTTT. Protein: CSARDIQGPPNQPQHF.

This clonotype has ten or more counts. The chain couples TRBV29-1 to TRBJ1-1; 7 bases agree with TRBD1. V was pared by 7 bases and J by 1 base, with 6 bases of the junction left unmatched. CDR1 and CDR2 (germline): SQVTM, ANQGSEA. The CDR3 runs to 13 residues. In DNA, the CDR3 is TGCAGCGCACAAACAGGGGCGAACACTGAAGCTTTCTTT. Amino acids: CSAQTGANTEAFF.

The genes are TRBV7-9 and TRBJ2-1; weak D call: TRBD1 (5 bases). Germline-derived CDR1 and CDR2 are SEHNR and FQNEAQ (reference sequence). Between the trimmed V and J ends, which lost 0 bases and 14 bases, there was a span of 8 bases. The length of the CDR3 is 11 residues. The CDR3 spells CASSLAGAKFF. Here the CDR3 DNA reads TGTGCCAGCAGCTTAGCAGGGGCGAAGTTCTTC.

This clonotype was counted a few times. The chain joins TRBV19 to TRBJ1-2; maybe TRBD1 (6 bases). Between the trimmed V and J ends, which lost 0 bases and 4 bases, there was a span of 9 bases. Germline V CDR1 and CDR2: LNHDA, SQIVND (reference sequence). This CDR3 contains 14 residues. CDR3 sequence (DNA): TGTGCCAGTAGTATAGACAGGGGTGGCTATGGCTACACCTTC. It encodes CASSIDRGGYGYTF.

Comment on this clonotype: One junction end does not reproduce the germline sequence, and a read error may be involved. The V call is TRBV19, the J call TRBJ1-1; 9 positions agree with TRBD1. There are 15 residues in the CDR3. Germline values: CDR1 LNHDA, CDR2 SQIVND (reference sequence). In DNA form, the CDR3 reads TGTGCCAGCTACGACAGGGGGTCGGTGAAAACTGAAGCTTTCTTT. It translates to CASYDRGSVKTEAFF.

The CDR3 DNA reads as TGTGCCAGCAGTCCCCTGGGGGTAGCGGGAGTTGGCACAGATACGCAGTATTTT. It yields the protein CASSPLGVAGVGTDTQYF. The chain links TRBV27 to TRBJ2-3; 9 bases fit TRBD2. V was pared by 5 bases and J by 1 base, with 13 bases of the junction left unmatched. Germline CDR1 MNHEY, CDR2 SMNVEV (reference sequence). The CDR3 consists of 18 residues.

The chain employs TRBV4-1 and TRBJ1-5, with 9 bases matching TRBD1. V lost 4 bases, J lost 7 bases, and 8 bases stayed unmatched. The V gene's germline CDR1 is MGHRA and CDR2 YSYEKL. CDR3 length: 15 amino acids. The CDR3: CASSLGTGPTQPQHF. CDR3 DNA: TGCGCCAGCAGCCTAGGGACAGGGCCAACCCAGCCCCAGCATTTT.

The CDR3 here is CSGVGFNYGYTF. The CDR3 nucleotides read TGCAGCGGAGTGGGCTTTAACTATGGCTACACCTTC. The rearrangement links TRBV29-1 to TRBJ1-2, with D hard to call. V lost 7 bases to trimming and J lost 1 base, with 10 bases between them. CDR3 size: 12 residues. Germline V gives CDR1 SQVTM, CDR2 ANQGSEA.

This clonotype was seen only a few times. The chain employs TRBV5-6 and TRBJ2-5; the match to TRBD1 covers 8 bases. The V gene's germline CDR1 is SGHDT and CDR2 YYEEEE. J lost 4 bases, V lost 3 bases, and 8 bases had no gene match. The CDR3 covers 15 residues. CDR3 sequence: CASSSTGVGRETQYF. The CDR3, as DNA: TGTGCCAGCAGCTCGACAGGGGTTGGAAGAGAGACCCAGTACTTC. Full variable domain (remainder filled in from reference TRBV5-6 and TRBJ2-5): DAGVTQSPTHLIKTRGQQVTLRCSPKSGHDTVSWYQQALGQGPQFIFQYYEEEERQRGNFPDRFSGHQFPNYSSELNVNALLLGDSALYLCASSSTGVGRETQYFGPGTRLLVL.

This chain joins TRBV6-1 and TRBJ2-7, with 11 bases aligning to TRBD1. The CDR3 extends over 16 amino acids. The germline V gene encodes CDR1 MNHNS and CDR2 SASEGT. V lost 5 bases to trimming and J lost 3 bases; unmatched junction nucleotides: 9. As DNA, the CDR3 is TGTGCCAGCAGTAAACTATGGGACAGGGGGAACTACGAGCAGTACTTC. Its translation: CASSKLWDRGNYEQYF.

The V and J genes are TRBV29-1 and TRBJ2-7, with D unresolved. Germline-derived CDR1 and CDR2 are SQVTM and ANQGSEA. The CDR3 contains 12 residues. Trimming removed 7 bases from V and 2 bases from J, with 12 bases in between. For the CDR3, the DNA is TGCAGCGCCAAGACTGTCACCTACGAGCAGTACTTC. Translation gives CSAKTVTYEQYF.

V and J are TRBV20-1 and TRBJ1-1; no clear D gene. CDR1 is DFQATT and CDR2 is SNEGSKA in the germline V gene (reference sequence). The length of the CDR3 is 12 residues. The V end was cut by 2 bases, the J end by 1 base, with 5 bases between. The CDR3 loop reads CSARRRNTEAFF. Written as DNA, the CDR3 is TGCAGTGCTAGACGACGGAACACTGAAGCTTTCTTT.